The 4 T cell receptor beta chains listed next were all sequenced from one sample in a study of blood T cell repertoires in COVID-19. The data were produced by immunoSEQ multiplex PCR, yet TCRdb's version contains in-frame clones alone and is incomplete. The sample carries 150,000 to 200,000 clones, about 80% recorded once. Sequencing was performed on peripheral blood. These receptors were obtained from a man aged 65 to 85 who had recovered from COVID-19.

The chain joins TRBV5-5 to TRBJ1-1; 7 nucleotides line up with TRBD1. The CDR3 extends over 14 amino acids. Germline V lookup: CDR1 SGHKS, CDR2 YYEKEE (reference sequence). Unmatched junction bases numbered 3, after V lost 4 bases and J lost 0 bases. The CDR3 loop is CASSAGQLNTEAFF. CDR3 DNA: TGTGCCAGCAGCGCGGGACAGTTGAACACTGAAGCTTTCTTT.

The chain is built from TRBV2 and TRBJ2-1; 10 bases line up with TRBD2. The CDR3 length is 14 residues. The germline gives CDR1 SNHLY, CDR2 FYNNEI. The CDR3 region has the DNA TGTGCTACCTACTCAGCGGGAGGGCCGGGTGAGCAGTTCTTC. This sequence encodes CATYSAGGPGEQFF.

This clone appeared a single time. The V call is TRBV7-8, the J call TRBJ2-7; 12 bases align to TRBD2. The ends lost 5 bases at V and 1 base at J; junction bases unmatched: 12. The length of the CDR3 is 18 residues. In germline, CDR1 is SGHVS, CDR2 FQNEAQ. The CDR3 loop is CASSQTAPLAGGSYEQYF. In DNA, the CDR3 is TGTGCCAGCAGCCAAACTGCCCCCCTAGCGGGAGGGTCCTACGAGCAGTACTTC.

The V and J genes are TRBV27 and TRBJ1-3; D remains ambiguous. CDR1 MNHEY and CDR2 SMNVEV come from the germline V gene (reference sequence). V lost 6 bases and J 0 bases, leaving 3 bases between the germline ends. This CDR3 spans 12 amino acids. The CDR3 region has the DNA TGTGCCAGCAGGAGCTCTGGAAACACCATATATTTT. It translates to CASRSSGNTIYF.